A single TCR beta chain is shown here with its context. Repertoires were generated with immunoSEQ multiplex PCR, while TCRdb's copy carries only in-frame clones and drops some. This sample has about 270,000 clones; 85% to 90% occur once, and the top ten carry 2% to 2.5%. This sample was included in a study of blood T cell repertoires in COVID-19. Cohort allocation depended upon clinical history that participants reported. The V gene lost 7 bases and the J gene lost 9 bases, with 16 bases spanning the gap. Germline V gene lookup returns CDR1 MDHEN and CDR2 SYDVKM. The CDR3 has 14 residues. The sequence came from a woman under 30 who had recovered from COVID-19. The sequenced sample consisted of PBMCs or T cells enriched from blood (not recorded which). The V call is TRBV28, the J call TRBJ1-6; possible D gene TRBD1, 5 bases. DNA of the CDR3: TGTGCCAGCACTCCAGCGGGCAGGGTTTCACCCCTCCACTTT. This encodes CASTPAGRVSPLHF.